This TCR beta chain was documented in a study of cytomegalovirus exposure and HLA in healthy donors. In germline, CDR1 is LNHDA, CDR2 SQIVND (reference sequence). The CDR3 loop spans 15 amino acids. V was clipped by 7 bases and J by 0 bases; unmatched bases: 5. PCR involved 60 Vbeta and 13 Jbeta primers. Method: immunoSEQ multiplex PCR; TCRdb's copy keeps in-frame clones and lacks some. This sample contains 140,000 or so clones. This chain connects TRBV19 to TRBJ1-5, with 8 bases fitting TRBD1. The TCR comes from a male donor in good health and CMV-seronegative. The sample consisted of PBMCs. As DNA, the CDR3 is TGTGCCAGTACCTTTGACAGGGGTAGCAATCAGCCCCAGCATTTT. It is translated as CASTFDRGSNQPQHF.